The subject of this entry is one TCR beta chain. The antigen is not known. The study ran its PCR with 60 Vbeta and 13 Jbeta primers. Repertoires were generated with immunoSEQ multiplex PCR, while TCRdb's copy carries only in-frame clones and drops some. Among approximately 120,000 clones, roughly 80% were seen once, and the ten largest hold 7.7%. This sample was taken from a study of cytomegalovirus exposure and HLA in healthy donors. Study-wide context: From about 200 million T cells, an earlier analysis saw 120 million or so unique TCR beta sequences. Study-wide findings and caveats: TRBV6-2, TRBV6-3 and some other V segments were unresolvable in 87-base-pair reads.

This CDR3 is 14 amino acids long. Losses at the gene ends were 7 bases for V and 5 bases for J; bases not matched to a gene: 10. Looked up from germline, CDR1 is SNHLY and CDR2 is FYNNEI. The sample comprised PBMCs. This receptor was taken from a woman aged 45 to 65 in good health and CMV-seropositive. This chain connects TRBV2 to TRBJ2-7, with 8 bases that match TRBD1. CDR3 DNA: TGTGCCAGCACCCTAGGGACAGGAATCGACGAGCAGTACTTC. Translation gives CASTLGTGIDEQYF. The whole variable domain, remainder taken from reference TRBV2 and TRBJ2-7, is EPEVTQTPSHQVTQMGQEVILRCVPISNHLYFYWYRQILGQKVEFLVSFYNNEISEKSEIFDDQFSVERPDGSNFTLKIRSTKLEDSAMYFCASTLGTGIDEQYFGPGTRLTVT.